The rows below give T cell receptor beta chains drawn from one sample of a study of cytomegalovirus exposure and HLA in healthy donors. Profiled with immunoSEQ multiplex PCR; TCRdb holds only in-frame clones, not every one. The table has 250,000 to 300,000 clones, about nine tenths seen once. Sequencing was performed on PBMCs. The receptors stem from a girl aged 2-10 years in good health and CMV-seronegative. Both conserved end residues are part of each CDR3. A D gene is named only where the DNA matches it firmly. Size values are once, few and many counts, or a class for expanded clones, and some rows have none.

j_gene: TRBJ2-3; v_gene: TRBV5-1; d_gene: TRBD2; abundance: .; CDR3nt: TGCGCCAGCAGCTCCCTAGCGGGGATATCGGATACGCAGTATTTT; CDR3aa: CASSSLAGISDTQYF
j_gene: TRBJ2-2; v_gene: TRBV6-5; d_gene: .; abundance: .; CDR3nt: TGTGCCAGCAGTCTGAACACCGGGGAGCTGTTTTTT; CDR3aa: CASSLNTGELFF
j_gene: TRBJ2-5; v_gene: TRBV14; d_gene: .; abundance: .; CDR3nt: TGTGCCAGCAGCCAAGATCTTCTACAAGAGACCCAGTACTTC; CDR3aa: CASSQDLLQETQYF
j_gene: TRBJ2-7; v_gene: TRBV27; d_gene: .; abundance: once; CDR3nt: TGTGCCAGCAGTTTAACGGGGAGCTCCTACGAGCAGTACTTC; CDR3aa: CASSLTGSSYEQYF
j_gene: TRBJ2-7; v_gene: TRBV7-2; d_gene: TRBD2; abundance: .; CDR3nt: TGTGCCAGCAGCCCAACCTTAGGACTAGCGGGAGGGCCCAGCGAGCAGTACTTC; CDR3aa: CASSPTLGLAGGPSEQYF
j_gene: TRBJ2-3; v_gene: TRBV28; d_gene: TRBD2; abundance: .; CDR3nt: TGTGCCAGCAGTTCTCAGCGGGGAGTCACAGATACGCAGTATTTT; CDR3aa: CASSSQRGVTDTQYF
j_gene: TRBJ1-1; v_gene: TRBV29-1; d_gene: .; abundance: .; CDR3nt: TGCAGCGTTACTGGGCGTGGGACTGAAGCTTTCTTT; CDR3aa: CSVTGRGTEAFF
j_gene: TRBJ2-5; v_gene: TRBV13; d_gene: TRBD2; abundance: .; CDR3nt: TGTGCCAGCAGCCTAGCGGGAATCGGGGAGACCCAGTACTTC; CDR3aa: CASSLAGIGETQYF
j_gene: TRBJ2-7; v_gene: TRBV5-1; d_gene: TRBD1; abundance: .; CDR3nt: TGCGCCAGCAGCTTAATTACAGGGGGACAGCAGTACTTC; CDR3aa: CASSLITGGQQYF
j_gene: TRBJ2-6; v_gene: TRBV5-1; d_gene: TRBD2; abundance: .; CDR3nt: TGCGCCAGCAGCTTGCCTAGCGGGTCTGGGGCCAACGTCCTGACTTTC; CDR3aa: CASSLPSGSGANVLTF
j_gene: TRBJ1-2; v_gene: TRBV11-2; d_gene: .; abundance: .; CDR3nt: TGTGCCAGCAGCTTATACCCGGGAAACTATGGCTACACCTTC; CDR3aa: CASSLYPGNYGYTF
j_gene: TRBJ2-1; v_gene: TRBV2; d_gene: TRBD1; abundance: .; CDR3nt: TGTGCCAGCAGTGGGGACAGCTACAATGAGCAGTTCTTC; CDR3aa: CASSGDSYNEQFF
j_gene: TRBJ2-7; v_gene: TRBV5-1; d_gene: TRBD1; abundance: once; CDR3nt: TGCGCCAGCAGCTTACAGGGGTACGAGCAGTACTTC; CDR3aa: CASSLQGYEQYF
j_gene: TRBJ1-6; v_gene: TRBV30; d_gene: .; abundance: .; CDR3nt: TGTGCCTGGACTGTAACCCGACAGGTTAATTCACCCCTCCACTTT; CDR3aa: CAWTVTRQVNSPLHF
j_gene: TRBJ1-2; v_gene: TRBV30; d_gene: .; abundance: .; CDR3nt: TGTGCCTGGAACTTCAGGGGCCTCTATGGCTACACCTTC; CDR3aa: CAWNFRGLYGYTF